Below, 11 T cell receptor beta chains from the same sample are listed, as sequenced in a study of cytomegalovirus exposure and HLA in healthy donors. The table came from immunoSEQ multiplex PCR; TCRdb's copy has only in-frame clones and leaves some out. The sample contains 150,000 to 180,000 clones, around 84% of which appear only once. The sample taken for sequencing was PBMCs. The receptor set was obtained from a human donor in good health.

The V and J genes are TRBV5-8 and TRBJ1-5; perhaps TRBD1 as D (6 bases). The length of the CDR3 is 15 residues. Trimming pared 7 bases from V and 7 bases from J, leaving 21 bases between. In germline, CDR1 is SGHTS, CDR2 YDEGEE. CDR3 amino acids: CASGEILQGRQPQHF. The CDR3 coding sequence is TGTGCCAGCGGAGAAATCCTACAGGGACGACAGCCCCAGCATTTT. Complete variable domain (other parts from reference TRBV5-8 and TRBJ1-5): EAGVTQSPTHLIKTRGQQATLRCSPISGHTSVYWYQQALGLGLQFLLWYDEGEERNRGNFPPRFSGRQFPNYSSELNVNALELEDSALYLCASGEILQGRQPQHFGDGTRLSIL.

This clone appeared a few times. Other DNA sequences from this sample encode an identical CDR3 as well. The genes are TRBV18 and TRBJ1-1; D perhaps matches TRBD1 (5 bases). This CDR3 has 12 amino acids. V was clipped by 1 base and J by 5 bases, with 5 bases between them. CDR1 KGHSH and CDR2 LQKENI come from the germline V gene. CDR3 in amino acids: CASSPQGTEAFF. In DNA form, the CDR3 reads TGTGCCAGCTCACCACAGGGGACTGAAGCTTTCTTT.

V and J are TRBV5-4 and TRBJ2-7, with 9 nucleotides matching TRBD2. V lost 4 bases and J lost 5; bases outside the gene matches: 10. The V gene's germline CDR1 is SGHNT and CDR2 YYREEE (reference sequence). This CDR3 contains 15 residues. This chain's CDR3 is CASSDPGLASHEQYF. The CDR3, as DNA: TGTGCCAGCAGCGATCCGGGACTAGCTTCCCACGAGCAGTACTTC.

This chain uses TRBV18 with TRBJ1-5, with D possibly matching TRBD1 (6 bases). CDR3 size: 16 residues. The V gene lost 3 bases and the J gene lost 2 bases, with 14 bases spanning the gap. Germline lookup yields CDR1 KGHSH and CDR2 LQKENI. The CDR3 DNA reads as TGTGCCAGCTCACCTAACAGGGTAGAAGGCAATCAGCCCCAGCATTTT. Its protein product is CASSPNRVEGNQPQHF.

This clone was seen only once. V and J are TRBV30 and TRBJ1-4; perhaps TRBD1 as D (6 bases). This CDR3 has 13 residues. Germline CDR1 GTSNPN, CDR2 SVGIG (reference sequence). The CDR3 DNA is TGTGCTTCCCGAGGACAGCCTAATGAAAAACTGTTTTTT. This translates into CASRGQPNEKLFF.

V gene TRBV6-5 combines with J gene TRBJ2-3; TRBD1 might be the D (7 bases). V lost 8 bases, J lost 5 bases, and 11 bases lay in between. There are 12 residues in the CDR3. Per the germline V gene, CDR1 is MNHEY and CDR2 is SVGAGI. The CDR3 sequence is CASGRGVDTQYF. CDR3 DNA: TGTGCCAGCGGCAGGGGGGTAGATACGCAGTATTTT.

This clone was seen a few times. The rearrangement links TRBV7-9 to TRBJ1-1; tentatively, D is TRBD1 (5 bases). Germline-derived CDR1 and CDR2 are SEHNR and FQNEAQ (reference sequence). There are 16 residues in the CDR3. The V and J ends lost 5 bases and 8 bases respectively, with 24 bases between them. The CDR3 sequence: CASSTGFLSGAEEAFF. The DNA of the CDR3 is TGTGCCAGCAGCACTGGGTTCCTAAGCGGGGCAGAAGAAGCTTTCTTT.

In its sample, this clone was seen once. The chain carries TRBV7-6 and TRBJ2-3; D possibly corresponds to TRBD1 (5 bases). Germline V gene lookup returns CDR1 SGHVS and CDR2 FNYEAQ. V lost 5 bases to trimming and J lost 1 base, with 13 bases between them. CDR3 length: 15 residues. CDR3 in amino acids: CASSQGFRGTDTQYF. The CDR3 coding sequence is TGTGCCAGCAGCCAGGGTTTTCGTGGCACAGATACGCAGTATTTT.

The rearrangement links TRBV20-1 to TRBJ1-2; 9 bases line up with TRBD1. CDR3 length: 11 amino acids. CDR1 and CDR2 (germline): DFQATT, SNEGSKA (reference sequence). The CDR3 loop is CGQGSPYGYTF. In nucleotides, the CDR3 is TGCGGACAGGGGAGTCCCTATGGCTACACCTTC.

The gene calls are TRBV6-6 and TRBJ1-1; 7 bases agree with TRBD1. Germline V gene data show CDR1 as MNHNY and CDR2 as SVGAGI (reference sequence). V was pared by 4 bases and J by 1 base, with 9 bases of the junction left unmatched. The CDR3 consists of 16 residues. The CDR3 region has the DNA TGTGCCAGCAGTTTCCGGGACAGTAGGCGGAACACTGAAGCTTTCTTT. Amino acid sequence: CASSFRDSRRNTEAFF.

The gene calls are TRBV30 and TRBJ2-1; TRBD2 matches 16 bases. The germline V gene has CDR1 GTSNPN and CDR2 SVGIG (reference sequence). The CDR3 is made up of 17 amino acids. With V trimmed by 2 bases and J by 6 bases, 7 bases remained unmatched. CDR3 residues: CAWSKGLAGGPGNEQFF. The CDR3 nucleotides read TGTGCCTGGAGTAAGGGACTAGCGGGAGGGCCAGGCAATGAGCAGTTCTTC.